Shown below are 30 T cell receptor beta chains from a single sample sequenced in a study of T cells in Graves' hyperthyroidism and ophthalmopathy. Amplification of TCR beta CDR3 regions used RNA as the template. The primer set for the first-round RT-PCR of the TCR CDR3 was HTBI. TCRdb fed the multiplex PCR reads into MiXCR, producing one record per CDR3 protein. The data contain 700,000 or so distinct CDR3 sequences, 16% of them singletons. Material for sequencing was blood. All receptors come from a man younger than 35 with Graves' hyperthyroidism.

This clonotype was seen at least ten times. V gene TRBV12-3 or TRBV12-4 combines with J gene TRBJ1-5, with TRBD1 identical over 7 bases. J lost 4 bases, V lost 2 bases, and 8 bases had no gene match. CDR3 length equals 16 residues. CDR3 bases: TGTGCCAGCAGTTTAACTGGGACAGCACCTAATCAGCCCCAGCATTTT. This translates into CASSLTGTAPNQPQHF.

This clonotype has a count of ten or more. The chain links TRBV7-2 to TRBJ2-1, with 14 bases aligning to TRBD2. The junction had 5 bases not matched to a gene; V was cut back by 2 bases and J by 5 bases. Germline-derived CDR1 and CDR2 are SGHTA and FQGNSA. The CDR3 has 17 residues. Written as DNA, the CDR3 is TGTGCCAGCAGCTTACGGACTAGCGGGAGGATTAACAATGAGCAGTTCTTC. This gives the protein CASSLRTSGRINNEQFF.

This chain joins TRBV3-1 and TRBJ2-5; D possibly uses TRBD1 or TRBD2 (5 bases each). The CDR3 runs to 16 residues. Trimming left V 1 base short and J 4 bases short, with 16 bases between. Germline lookup yields CDR1 LGHDT and CDR2 YNNKEL (reference sequence). The CDR3 DNA reads as TGTGCCAGCAGCCAAGGACGATGGGACCTCTCAGAGACCCAGTACTTC. It encodes CASSQGRWDLSETQYF.

In its sample, this clonotype was seen a few times. This chain uses TRBV2 with TRBJ1-2; D is perhaps TRBD1 (6 bases). V lost 8 bases and J 6 bases, leaving 25 bases between the germline ends. From germline, CDR1 is SNHLY and CDR2 FYNNEI. This CDR3 is 16 amino acids long. CDR3 nucleotides: TGTGCCAGCGCCGATGGACGGGGGGCTAGGATGGATGGCTACACCTTC. Its translation is CASADGRGARMDGYTF.

The rearrangement uses TRBV6-1 and TRBJ2-7; D remains unclear. CDR3 size: 12 residues. Germline-derived CDR1 and CDR2 are MNHNS and SASEGT. With 6 bases removed from V and 7 bases from J, the gap between germline ends came to 13 bases. The CDR3 nucleotides read TGTGCCAGCAGGCCCGGGCCCCGGGAGCAGTACTTC. As protein: CASRPGPREQYF.

This clonotype has just a few counts. J is TRBJ2-5 and V is TRBV9; possibly TRBD2 for D (5 bases). The CDR3 has 15 residues. Between the trimmed V and J ends, which lost 2 bases and 5 bases, there was a span of 16 bases. Germline lookup yields CDR1 SGDLS and CDR2 YYNGEE. CDR3 sequence reads: CASSVAGNWKETQYF. The DNA for the CDR3 is TGTGCCAGCAGCGTTGCCGGGAACTGGAAGGAGACCCAGTACTTC.

This clonotype was counted ten times or more. The chain combines TRBV7-2 with TRBJ2-1; TRBD2 aligns across 10 bases. CDR1 is SGHTA and CDR2 is FQGNSA in the germline V gene. The CDR3 is made up of 17 amino acids. J lost 7 bases, V lost 1 base, and 10 bases had no gene match. CDR3 nucleotides: TGTGCCAGCAGCTTAGATAGCGGGAGGTGGGGGTTGAATGAGCAGTTCTTC. Encoded protein: CASSLDSGRWGLNEQFF.

This clonotype was recorded many times. The chain joins TRBV24-1 to TRBJ2-2; no clear D gene. V was cut by 0 bases and J by 6 bases, with 10 bases left in between. Germline V lookup: CDR1 KGHDR, CDR2 SFDVKD. The CDR3 sequence is 15 residues long. CDR3 sequence (DNA): TGTGCCACCAGTGATTTGGTCGCCTCCTCCGGGGAGCTGTTTTTT. Translating it yields CATSDLVASSGELFF.

V gene TRBV7-9 combines with J gene TRBJ1-2; D perhaps matches TRBD1 (6 bases). The CDR3 consists of 18 residues. The germline gives CDR1 SEHNR, CDR2 FQNEAQ (reference sequence). The ends were cut back, 5 bases at V and 1 base at J, with 23 bases in the middle. CDR3 sequence: CASSTAGGEYSGNYGYTF. The CDR3 nucleotides read TGTGCCAGCAGCACCGCCGGGGGCGAATATAGCGGTAACTATGGCTACACCTTC.

This clonotype was seen repeatedly, ten times or more. The chain is built from TRBV7-9 and TRBJ2-1, with D possibly being TRBD2 (5 bases). With 7 bases removed from V and 8 bases from J, the gap between germline ends came to 21 bases. The CDR3 extends over 15 amino acids. Germline CDR1 and CDR2: SEHNR and FQNEAQ (reference sequence). CDR3 sequence (DNA): TGTGCCAGCACTTTCCGGTACGGGAACGGCGATGAGCAGTTCTTC. It codes for CASTFRYGNGDEQFF.

V usage is TRBV6-2 or TRBV6-3 and J usage is TRBJ2-1; 11 bases map to TRBD2. The germline V gene encodes CDR1 MNHEY and CDR2 SVGEGT. With 2 bases clipped from V and 4 bases from J, the junction kept 16 bases outside the gene matches. The CDR3 is 20 amino acids. CDR3 sequence: CASSYRRTVATSGTYNEQFF. The CDR3 coding sequence is TGTGCCAGCAGTTACAGGAGGACAGTCGCGACTAGCGGGACTTACAATGAGCAGTTCTTC.

Here the CDR3 reads CASTPIGRSRAGELFF. The DNA for the CDR3 is TGTGCCAGCACCCCCATCGGGCGGAGTCGGGCCGGGGAGCTGTTTTTT. This sequence joins TRBV6-1 and TRBJ2-2, with D uncertain. The CDR3 is 16 amino acids. The germline V gene has CDR1 MNHNS and CDR2 SASEGT. V lost 7 bases and J 6 bases, leaving 21 bases between the germline ends.

The table lists this clonotype with a few counts. This rearrangement joins TRBV20-1 to TRBJ1-3; a possible D gene is TRBD1 (6 bases). V lost 0 bases to trimming and J lost 3 bases, with 9 bases between them. The CDR3 loop spans 14 amino acids. CDR1 is DFQATT, CDR2 SNEGSKA, per germline (reference sequence). The CDR3 nucleotides are TGCAGTGCTAGAGACGGGGGCCGTGGAAACACCATATATTTT. Translated, it gives CSARDGGRGNTIYF.

The chain carries TRBV28 and TRBJ1-2, with TRBD1 matching over 12 bases. From germline, CDR1 is MDHEN and CDR2 SYDVKM. Trimming took 5 bases from V and 2 from J; bases not matched to a gene: 9. There are 17 residues in the CDR3. CDR3 DNA sequence: TGTGCCAGCAGTGGACCGGGACAGGGGGCGCGGAACTATGGCTACACCTTC. It yields the protein CASSGPGQGARNYGYTF.

CDR3 sequence reads: CASRAGLAGPPDTQYF. Here the CDR3 DNA reads TGTGCCAGCAGGGCGGGACTAGCGGGACCCCCAGATACGCAGTATTTT. This chain links TRBV28 with TRBJ2-3, with 13 bases fitting TRBD2. Germline V lookup: CDR1 MDHEN, CDR2 SYDVKM. The trim removed 6 bases at V and 4 bases at J, leaving 7 bases unmatched. This CDR3 comprises 16 residues.

The V gene is TRBV20-1, the J gene TRBJ2-1, with D perhaps matching TRBD1 or TRBD2 (6 bases each). The germline CDR1 and CDR2 sequences are DFQATT and SNEGSKA (reference sequence). Trimming stripped 0 bases from V and 7 bases from J, with 13 bases between. This CDR3 has 14 residues. The CDR3 loop is CSAREGGGVNEQFF. CDR3 coding DNA: TGCAGTGCTAGAGAAGGGGGAGGAGTGAATGAGCAGTTCTTC.

This clonotype has only a few counts. The chain links TRBV11-2 to TRBJ1-3; D is undetermined. CDR3 length: 17 amino acids. V lost 1 base, J lost 0 bases, and 13 bases lay in between. In germline, CDR1 is SGHAT, CDR2 FQNNGV. The CDR3 DNA is TGTGCCAGCAGCTTAGGCCCCCTCGAAGCCTCTGGAAACACCATATATTTT. Amino acids: CASSLGPLEASGNTIYF.

This clonotype was recorded at least ten times. The gene calls are TRBV7-9 and TRBJ2-1, with 9 bases that match TRBD1. The CDR3 is 13 residues long. CDR1 and CDR2 from the germline V gene are SEHNR and FQNEAQ (reference sequence). With V trimmed by 10 bases and J by 5 bases, 6 bases remained unmatched. The CDR3 is CATPRTGDNEQFF. The CDR3 region has the DNA TGTGCCACTCCCCGGACAGGGGACAATGAGCAGTTCTTC. The entire variable domain, with the rest obtained from reference TRBV7-9 and TRBJ2-1, is as follows: DTGVSQNPRHKITKRGQNVTFRCDPISEHNRLYWYRQTLGQGPEFLTYFQNEAQLEKSRLLSDRFSAERPKGSFSTLEIQRTEQGDSAMYLCATPRTGDNEQFFGPGTRLTVL.

Turning to this clonotype: Sequence at one end of the junction differs from germline and may be a read error. This chain joins TRBV12-3 or TRBV12-4 and TRBJ2-1; unclear D gene. This CDR3 spans 15 amino acids. The CDR3 spells CASSLSGSSYNEQLF. The CDR3 bases are TGTGCCAGCAGTTTATCGGGTTCGTCCTACAATGAGCAGCTCTTC.

This clonotype has a count of ten or more. The chain uses TRBV6-1 and TRBJ2-3; D possibly uses TRBD1 or TRBD2 (6 bases each). The CDR3 length is 17 residues. Trimming removed 5 bases at V and 1 base at J, with 19 bases between. CDR1 and CDR2 from the germline V gene are MNHNS and SASEGT. The DNA for the CDR3 is TGTGCCAGCAGTCACCTTCTGGGGGGCGCTGGCACAGATACGCAGTATTTT. This codes for CASSHLLGGAGTDTQYF.

This clonotype was recorded at least ten times. This chain connects TRBV20-1 to TRBJ1-2, with D perhaps TRBD1 (5 bases). There are 13 residues in the CDR3. The germline CDR1 and CDR2 sequences are DFQATT and SNEGSKA (reference sequence). The V and J ends lost 3 bases and 5 bases respectively, with 13 bases between them. CDR3 loop: CSARTGGLYGYTF. The CDR3 region has the DNA TGCAGTGCTAGGACTGGGGGGTTGTATGGCTACACCTTC.

The V and J genes are TRBV29-1 and TRBJ2-1, with TRBD2 matching over 11 bases. From germline, CDR1 is SQVTM and CDR2 ANQGSEA. The trim removed 5 bases at V and 7 bases at J, leaving 7 bases unmatched. CDR3 length: 14 residues. CDR3 residues: CSVSSGRARNEQFF. CDR3 coding DNA: TGCAGCGTTAGTAGCGGGAGGGCCCGAAATGAGCAGTTCTTC.

This clonotype appeared a few times. The chain carries TRBV6-2 or TRBV6-3 and TRBJ2-1, with a possible D match to TRBD2 (5 bases). Germline loops: CDR1 MNHEY, CDR2 SVGEGT. This CDR3 has 16 amino acids. The ends were cut back, 0 bases at V and 7 bases at J, with 16 bases in the middle. CDR3 residues: CASSYSVELSGNEQFF. The CDR3 DNA is TGTGCCAGCAGTTACTCGGTTGAGCTTTCGGGGAATGAGCAGTTCTTC.

This clonotype was recorded a few times. The chain combines TRBV12-3 or TRBV12-4 with TRBJ2-7; weak D call: TRBD2 (5 bases). The CDR3 runs 15 residues. Trimming shortened V by 1 base and J by 2 bases, and 12 bases separated the two germline ends. CDR3 DNA sequence: TGTGCCAGCAGTTTAGAACTAGAAGGAACCTACGAGCAGTACTTC. Amino acids: CASSLELEGTYEQYF.

The V gene is TRBV7-2, the J gene TRBJ2-7, with TRBD2 matching over 7 bases. V dropped 5 bases and J dropped 6; count of bases not matched to a gene: 10. CDR1 and CDR2 from the germline V gene are SGHTA and FQGNSA. The length of the CDR3 is 14 residues. The CDR3, as DNA: TGTGCCAGCAGCGTTGGCGGGAGTAGGTCCGAGCAGTACTTC. As protein: CASSVGGSRSEQYF.

This clonotype has a count of ten or more. The gene calls are TRBV2 and TRBJ1-1, with 9 nucleotides matching TRBD1. Germline V gene lookup returns CDR1 SNHLY and CDR2 FYNNEI. CDR3 length: 15 amino acids. The V segment lost 4 bases and the J segment 0 bases; nucleotides outside the gene matches: 3. CDR3 in DNA: TGTGCCAGCAGTGGCACAGGGGGCATGAACACTGAAGCTTTCTTT. It specifies CASSGTGGMNTEAFF.

This clonotype was observed many times. This sequence joins TRBV18 and TRBJ1-4; TRBD1 is a possible D gene (6 bases). Per germline, CDR1 KGHSH and CDR2 LQKENI. This CDR3 is 15 amino acids long. Trimming left V 3 bases short and J 5 bases short, with 13 bases between. The CDR3 is CASSPPQGTNEKLFF. The DNA of the CDR3 is TGTGCCAGCTCACCGCCACAGGGAACAAATGAAAAACTGTTTTTT.

At least ten counts were recorded for this clonotype. The V and J genes are TRBV29-1 and TRBJ1-4; no reliable D call. The CDR3 covers 12 residues. Germline V gene lookup returns CDR1 SQVTM and CDR2 ANQGSEA. Trimming took 5 bases from V and 4 from J, leaving 8 bases between them. CDR3 sequence reads: CSVLALNEKLFF. The CDR3 bases are TGCAGCGTTCTGGCCCTTAATGAAAAACTGTTTTTT.

This clonotype was recorded a few times. The CDR3 loop reads CSASSLNPGLPYEQYF. The CDR3 DNA is TGCAGTGCTAGTTCCCTTAACCCGGGACTACCCTACGAGCAGTACTTC. This chain connects TRBV20-1 to TRBJ2-7, with 7 bases identical to TRBD2. The CDR3 spans 16 residues. Germline trimming cut 3 bases from V and 2 bases from J; bases unmatched to any gene: 13. From germline, CDR1 is DFQATT and CDR2 SNEGSKA (reference sequence).

This clonotype appeared many times. This chain connects TRBV11-1 to TRBJ2-7; 10 bases line up with TRBD1. This CDR3 contains 15 residues. Germline V gene data show CDR1 as SGHAT and CDR2 as FQDESV (reference sequence). V shed 3 bases, J shed 6 bases, and the junction held 8 bases outside the gene matches. The CDR3 region is CASSFPGTGAIEQYF. The DNA of the CDR3 is TGTGCCAGCAGCTTCCCAGGGACAGGGGCGATCGAGCAGTACTTC.